Sequencing of this T cell receptor (beta chain) was carried out in a study of cytotoxic CD8 clonotypes in ibrutinib-treated CLL. Germline assignment: CDR1 SGHTA and CDR2 FQGNSA. Trimming at V came to 1 base and at J to 10 bases, leaving 6 bases not matched to a gene. The CDR3 runs to 13 residues. Libraries were prepared by immunoSEQ multiplex PCR; TCRdb keeps only in-frame clonotypes and omits some of them. The data contain 110,000 to 150,000 clones, about 91% of them singletons. This clonotype was sampled from a human donor with chronic lymphocytic leukemia. The starting material was PBMCs, obtained after 12 months of ibrutinib treatment. V and J are TRBV7-2 and TRBJ1-1, with 7 nucleotides matching TRBD1. Here the CDR3 reads CASSLGTGGGAFF. Here the CDR3 DNA reads TGTGCCAGCAGCTTAGGGACAGGCGGAGGAGCTTTCTTT.